This passage covers 25 T cell receptor beta chains from one sample sequenced in a study of cytomegalovirus exposure and HLA in healthy donors. In the PCR, 60 Vbeta and 13 Jbeta primers were used. The data were produced by immunoSEQ multiplex PCR, yet TCRdb's version contains in-frame clones alone and is incomplete. The table shows fewer than 120,000 clones, with around four fifths occurring only once. Sequenced sample: PBMCs. These receptors were taken from an older woman in good health and CMV-seropositive.

J is TRBJ2-6 and V is TRBV5-1, with a tentative D call TRBD1 (7 bases). The length of the CDR3 is 18 residues. The V end lost 0 bases, the J end lost 1 base, and 14 bases lay between the germline ends. Germline CDR1 and CDR2: SGHRS and YFSETQ. The CDR3 DNA reads TGCGCCAGCAGCTTGGTGCAGGGGGGTGTGTCTGGGGCCAACGTCCTGACTTTC. It is translated as CASSLVQGGVSGANVLTF.

There are a few counts of this clone. The genes are TRBV9 and TRBJ1-2; no clear D. Germline-derived CDR1 and CDR2 are SGDLS and YYNGEE. Trimming stripped 3 bases from V and 0 bases from J, with 6 bases between. The CDR3 has 13 amino acids. The CDR3, as DNA: TGTGCCAGCAGCGAAATAGCTAACTATGGCTACACCTTC. Protein sequence: CASSEIANYGYTF.

The chain recombines TRBV4-1 with TRBJ2-2; no definite D call. The CDR3 is made up of 13 amino acids. The germline gives CDR1 MGHRA, CDR2 YSYEKL. V lost 0 bases to trimming and J lost 5 bases, with 4 bases between them. CDR3 loop: CASSQELTGELFF. The CDR3 DNA is TGCGCCAGCAGCCAAGAGCTAACCGGGGAGCTGTTTTTT.

The chain employs TRBV28 and TRBJ1-1, with TRBD1 identical over 7 bases. In germline, CDR1 is MDHEN, CDR2 SYDVKM. The CDR3 sequence is 13 residues long. V gave up 3 bases and J gave up 11 bases; unmatched junction bases: 9. CDR3 in amino acids: CASSLGQSRWAFF. In DNA, the CDR3 is TGTGCCAGCAGTTTGGGACAGTCCAGGTGGGCTTTCTTT.

The V gene is TRBV9, the J gene TRBJ2-1, with TRBD1 matching 9 bases. The CDR3 totals 16 residues. J lost 4 bases, V lost 3 bases, and 8 bases had no gene match. Germline V gene sequence: CDR1 SGDLS, CDR2 YYNGEE. The DNA for the CDR3 is TGTGCCAGCAGCGCCCCAGCGGGACAGGGATACAATGAGCAGTTCTTC. Protein: CASSAPAGQGYNEQFF.

Concerning this clone itself: At one end, the junction sequence differs from germline, possibly due to a read error. This rearrangement joins TRBV7-9 to TRBJ1-2, with TRBD1 as a possible D gene (6 bases). The germline gives CDR1 SEHNR, CDR2 FQNEAQ (reference sequence). CDR3 length equals 14 residues. The CDR3 here is CASSPSGPAALGGF. CDR3 coding DNA: TGTGCCAGCAGCCCCTCCGGTCCGGCCGCGCTAGGGGGCTTC.

CDR3: CAWSVLGTDTQYF. CDR3 bases: TGTGCCTGGAGTGTACTAGGCACAGATACGCAGTATTTT. The gene calls are TRBV30 and TRBJ2-3; tentatively, D is TRBD2 (5 bases). V lost 0 bases and J 1 base, leaving 5 bases between the germline ends. This CDR3 contains 13 residues. Looked up from germline, CDR1 is GTSNPN and CDR2 is SVGIG (reference sequence).

The chain carries TRBV5-1 and TRBJ1-2, with TRBD1 matching 8 bases. Germline assignment: CDR1 SGHRS and CDR2 YFSETQ. The CDR3 has 16 amino acids. J was trimmed by 6 bases and V by 4 bases; bases with no gene match: 14. CDR3 coding DNA: TGCGCCAGCAGCCCCAGGGGGCAGGCCGGGATTCATGGCTACACCTTC. The encoded protein is CASSPRGQAGIHGYTF.

The chain combines TRBV30 with TRBJ2-7, with 7 bases fitting TRBD2. V shed 3 bases, J shed 6 bases, and the junction held 5 bases outside the gene matches. Germline V gives CDR1 GTSNPN, CDR2 SVGIG (reference sequence). The CDR3 is 12 residues long. CDR3 sequence reads: CAWRLPGGEQYF. The CDR3 bases are TGTGCCTGGAGGCTTCCGGGAGGCGAGCAGTACTTC.

V usage is TRBV7-9 and J usage is TRBJ2-7; D call uncertain. This CDR3 contains 12 residues. V shed 6 bases and J shed 6 bases, with 12 bases lying between them. Germline lookup yields CDR1 SEHNR and CDR2 FQNEAQ (reference sequence). CDR3 protein: CASSRLEREQYF. In DNA, the CDR3 is TGTGCCAGCAGTCGACTGGAACGCGAGCAGTACTTC.

The genes are TRBV6-5 and TRBJ1-1, with 9 positions matching TRBD1. Germline-derived CDR1 and CDR2 are MNHEY and SVGAGI. Unmatched junction bases numbered 7, after V lost 7 bases and J lost 4 bases. The CDR3 contains 14 residues. In nucleotides, the CDR3 is TGTGCCAGCACAGGGACAGGGAGAGGCACTGAAGCTTTCTTT. It encodes CASTGTGRGTEAFF.

The chain combines TRBV5-1 with TRBJ2-1; 9 positions agree with TRBD1. The length of the CDR3 is 15 residues. Germline V lookup: CDR1 SGHRS, CDR2 YFSETQ. V lost 4 bases, J lost 10 bases, and 12 bases stayed unmatched. As DNA, the CDR3 is TGCGCCAGCAGCCTGGACCGGGACAGGGTAGAGGAGCAGTTCTTC. This gives the protein CASSLDRDRVEEQFF.

The rearrangement links TRBV5-4 to TRBJ2-1; 11 bases are shared with TRBD2. In germline, CDR1 is SGHNT, CDR2 YYREEE (reference sequence). This CDR3 spans 17 amino acids. Germline trimming cut 6 bases from V and 0 bases from J; bases unmatched to any gene: 8. CDR3 DNA: TGTGCCAGCACCTCCGGGACTAGCGGTAGCTCCTACAATGAGCAGTTCTTC. Residues: CASTSGTSGSSYNEQFF.

The chain uses TRBV6-5 and TRBJ2-7, with D unclear. V was cut by 3 bases and J by 1 base, with 10 bases left in between. The CDR3 loop spans 14 amino acids. The germline V gene has CDR1 MNHEY and CDR2 SVGAGI. The CDR3 nucleotides are TGTGCCAGCAGTTATCTAGGAGTTTCCTACGAGCAGTACTTC. Its translation: CASSYLGVSYEQYF.

The V gene is TRBV30, the J gene TRBJ1-2, with TRBD1 matching 7 bases. The CDR3 totals 14 residues. V lost 4 bases to trimming and J lost 6 bases; unmatched junction nucleotides: 11. Germline assignment: CDR1 GTSNPN and CDR2 SVGIG (reference sequence). The CDR3 reads CAWTRRDRVDGYTF. The CDR3 coding sequence is TGTGCCTGGACCAGAAGGGACAGAGTGGATGGCTACACCTTC.

The genes are TRBV27 and TRBJ1-1, with D possibly matching TRBD1 (5 bases). Germline V gene lookup returns CDR1 MNHEY and CDR2 SMNVEV (reference sequence). V shed 2 bases and J shed 6 bases, with 16 bases lying between them. The CDR3 has 15 residues. DNA of the CDR3: TGTGCCAGCAGTTTAAAGCCGGGGGGGAGGTCTGAAGCTTTCTTT. This gives the protein CASSLKPGGRSEAFF.

Notes on this clone: At one end the junction does not follow the germline gene, possibly because of a read error. The rearrangement links TRBV7-9 to TRBJ2-1; D call uncertain. Germline CDR1 SEHNR, CDR2 FQNEAQ (reference sequence). The length of the CDR3 is 13 residues. This chain's CDR3 is CSSSLVADGEQFF. The CDR3 DNA reads TGTTCCAGCAGCTTAGTTGCGGATGGTGAGCAGTTCTTC.

The chain carries TRBV10-1 and TRBJ2-2, with 15 bases matching TRBD2. Germline lookup yields CDR1 WNHNN and CDR2 SYGVQD (reference sequence). This CDR3 has 18 residues. V lost 4 bases and J lost 6; bases outside the gene matches: 9. CDR3 in DNA: TGCGCCAGCAGTGGTGGACTAGCGGGAGGGTCGAGGGCCGGGGAGCTGTTTTTT. It is translated as CASSGGLAGGSRAGELFF.

The CDR3 protein is CASSEQVHQPQHF. CDR3 DNA sequence: TGTGCCAGCAGCGAGCAGGTTCATCAGCCCCAGCATTTT. The chain combines TRBV7-2 with TRBJ1-5; no clear D. The CDR3 extends over 13 amino acids. Germline-derived CDR1 and CDR2 are SGHTA and FQGNSA. Trimming shortened V by 5 bases and J by 5 bases, and 10 bases separated the two germline ends.

V and J are TRBV7-6 and TRBJ2-5; a possible D gene is TRBD1 (6 bases). V was pared by 6 bases and J by 1 base, with 18 bases between. Looked up from germline, CDR1 is SGHVS and CDR2 is FNYEAQ. The CDR3 covers 16 residues. CDR3 nucleotides: TGTGCCAGCAGTAAAGGGCAGGGGCTCGCCCAAGAGACCCAGTACTTC. Protein: CASSKGQGLAQETQYF.

The chain recombines TRBV7-2 with TRBJ2-2; TRBD2 aligns across 7 bases. From germline, CDR1 is SGHTA and CDR2 FQGNSA. Trimming at V came to 1 base and at J to 1 base, leaving 3 bases not matched to a gene. The CDR3 loop spans 16 amino acids. The CDR3 DNA reads TGTGCCAGCAGCTTAGTTCCGGGAGGGAACACCGGGGAGCTGTTTTTT. As protein: CASSLVPGGNTGELFF.

The chain is built from TRBV2 and TRBJ1-5; TRBD1 matches at 9 bases. Germline CDR1 is SNHLY and CDR2 is FYNNEI. CDR3 length: 13 residues. V shed 6 bases and J 6 bases; nucleotides not matched to a gene: 3. The CDR3 DNA follows: TGTGCCAGCAGACAGGGGGCGCGTCAGCCCCAGCATTTT. Its translation: CASRQGARQPQHF. The whole variable domain, filled in from reference TRBV2 and TRBJ1-5, reads EPEVTQTPSHQVTQMGQEVILRCVPISNHLYFYWYRQILGQKVEFLVSFYNNEISEKSEIFDDQFSVERPDGSNFTLKIRSTKLEDSAMYFCASRQGARQPQHFGDGTRLSIL.

This clone was counted once. One junction end disagrees with the germline gene, perhaps due to a read error. V gene TRBV7-9 combines with J gene TRBJ1-1; TRBD1 agrees at 9 bases. Germline V gene sequence: CDR1 SEHNR, CDR2 FQNEAQ (reference sequence). This CDR3 is 14 amino acids long. The DNA of the CDR3 is TGTTCCAGCAGCCACGACAGGGGGGGCACTGAAGCTTTCTTT. Translated, it gives CSSSHDRGGTEAFF. The full variable domain, completed using reference TRBV7-9 and TRBJ1-1, is DTGVSQNPRHKITKRGQNVTFRCDPISEHNRLYWYRQTLGQGPEFLTYFQNEAQLEKSRLLSDRFSAERPKGSFSTLEIQRTEQGDSAMYLCSSSHDRGGTEAFFGQGTRLTVV.

This clone was found a few times. The V and J genes are TRBV5-6 and TRBJ2-1; D unclear. There are 11 residues in the CDR3. Germline V gene data show CDR1 as SGHDT and CDR2 as YYEEEE. V lost 5 bases and J 5 bases, leaving 5 bases between the germline ends. CDR3 nucleotide sequence: TGTGCCAGCAGATATAACAATGAGCAGTTCTTC. Translated, it gives CASRYNNEQFF. Supplemented by reference TRBV5-6 and TRBJ2-1, the full variable domain reads DAGVTQSPTHLIKTRGQQVTLRCSPKSGHDTVSWYQQALGQGPQFIFQYYEEEERQRGNFPDRFSGHQFPNYSSELNVNALLLGDSALYLCASRYNNEQFFGPGTRLTVL.

The V call is TRBV6-1, the J call TRBJ2-1; D may be TRBD1 (5 bases). The CDR3 is 14 residues long. Trimming took off 10 bases at V and 4 bases at J, with 17 bases between the two ends. Germline values: CDR1 MNHNS, CDR2 SASEGT. CDR3 residues: CATTTGNQYNEQFF. CDR3 coding DNA: TGTGCCACGACAACAGGTAACCAGTACAATGAGCAGTTCTTC.